Sequencing of this T cell receptor beta chain was carried out in a study of blood T cell repertoires in COVID-19. It was during active infection that Seattle patients were enrolled and then longitudinally followed. Only in-frame clones appear in the TCRdb table, and some are missing; sequencing was by immunoSEQ multiplex PCR. This table has fewer than 350,000 clones, around 90% appearing once. The receptor was derived from a woman in her sixties with COVID-19, enrolled during active disease. The sample comprised peripheral blood.

The DNA of the CDR3 is TGTGCCAGCAGCTTGCGGCAGGGTAATTCACCCCTCCACTTT. It specifies CASSLRQGNSPLHF. The chain is built from TRBV5-5 and TRBJ1-6; TRBD1 is a possible D gene (5 bases). Between the trimmed V and J ends, which lost 1 base and 6 bases, there was a span of 8 bases. Germline lookup yields CDR1 SGHKS and CDR2 YYEKEE (reference sequence). The CDR3 sequence is 14 residues long.